Sequencing of this TCR beta chain was carried out in a study of blood T cell repertoires in COVID-19. Study-level information: Acute and convalescent COVID-19 specimens originated in the United States, Italy and Spain.

The cohort comprised adults aged about 18 to 90 years residing in approximately 25 US areas. Two negative PCRs, clearance, or symptom resolution characterized the recovered Cohort 3 donors. Study processing details: Reference gene primer amplification yielded estimated nucleated cell counts. Method: immunoSEQ multiplex PCR; TCRdb's copy keeps in-frame clones and lacks some. Clone size and the V and J calls come from that table; the DNA yielded D and trimming. The sample has about 160,000 clones, 80% seen once; the top ten hold nearly 3.5%. The germline V gene encodes CDR1 PRHDT and CDR2 FYEKMQ (reference sequence). This CDR3 has 13 residues. V was clipped by 5 bases and J by 8 bases; unmatched bases: 6.

The source is a woman aged 55-69 years who had recovered from COVID-19. Sequencing input: PBMCs or T cells enriched from blood (not recorded which). The V and J genes are TRBV13 and TRBJ2-1; 7 bases are a match to TRBD2. The CDR3 nucleotides read TGTGCCAGCAGCCCGGGACGGGGGGATGAGCAGTTCTTC. Translating it yields CASSPGRGDEQFF.